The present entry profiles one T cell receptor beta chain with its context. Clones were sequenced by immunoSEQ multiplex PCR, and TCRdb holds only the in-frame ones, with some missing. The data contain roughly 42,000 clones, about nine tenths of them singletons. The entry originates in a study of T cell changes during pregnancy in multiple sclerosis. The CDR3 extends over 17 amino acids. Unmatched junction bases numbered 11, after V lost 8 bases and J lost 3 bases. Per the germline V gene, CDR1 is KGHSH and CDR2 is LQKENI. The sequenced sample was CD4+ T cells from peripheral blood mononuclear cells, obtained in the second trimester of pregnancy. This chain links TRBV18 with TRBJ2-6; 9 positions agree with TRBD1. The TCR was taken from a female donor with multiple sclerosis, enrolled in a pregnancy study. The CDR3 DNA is TGTGCCAGCAAACCCAGGGACAGGGTATATGGGGCCAACGTCCTGACTTTC. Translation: CASKPRDRVYGANVLTF.